The 18 T cell receptor beta chains in this list originate from one sample, sequenced in a study of blood T cells in healthy people across ages. A sample-barcoded 5' primer and a J-beta primer mix were used in a second PCR of roughly 7 to 11 cycles. Each CDR3 protein is one row after TCRdb ran MiXCR on the 5' RACE reads. The data contain some 1.1 million distinct CDR3 sequences, around two fifths of them singletons. The sequenced material came from blood. The receptor set was obtained from a man in his late teens or twenties in good health.

V is TRBV20-1 and J is TRBJ2-3; 11 bases fit TRBD2. The V segment lost 5 bases and the J segment 5 bases; nucleotides outside the gene matches: 9. This CDR3 region has 15 residues. Germline V lookup: CDR1 DFQATT, CDR2 SNEGSKA (reference sequence). CDR3 in amino acids: CSASLAGGFQDTQYF. The DNA for the CDR3 is TGCAGTGCTTCCCTAGCGGGGGGCTTCCAAGATACGCAGTATTTT.

Comment on this clonotype: A clone one base away is much larger, so this may be a read error. The rearrangement links TRBV28 to TRBJ2-3, with 7 positions matching TRBD2. The germline CDR1 and CDR2 sequences are MDHEN and SYDVKM. With 3 bases clipped from V and 6 bases from J, the junction kept 9 bases outside the gene matches. The CDR3 runs to 15 residues. The CDR3 nucleotides are TGTGCCAGCAGTTTCGAACGAGCGGGGACCGATACGCAGTATTTT. Translation gives CASSFERAGTDTQYF. The variable domain in full, with the rest retrieved from reference TRBV28 and TRBJ2-3, is DVKVTQSSRYLVKRTGEKVFLECVQDMDHENMFWYRQDPGLGLRLIYFSYDVKMKEKGDIPEGYSVSREKKERFSLILESASTNQTSMYLCASSFERAGTDTQYFGPGTRLTVL.

The chain carries TRBV12-3 or TRBV12-4 and TRBJ2-7; D is unclear. This CDR3 spans 14 amino acids. Trimming took off 9 bases at V and 7 bases at J, with 22 bases between the two ends. The CDR3: CASTRGGPYNEQYF. The CDR3 nucleotides are TGTGCCAGTACGCGCGGTGGCCCCTACAATGAGCAGTACTTC.

This chain uses TRBV10-3 with TRBJ1-6; 9 nucleotides align to TRBD1. This CDR3 comprises 13 residues. The germline gives CDR1 ENHRY, CDR2 SYGVKD. The J segment lost 10 bases and the V segment lost 11 bases, leaving 9 bases of the junction unmatched. CDR3 sequence (DNA): TGTGCCGCCCGGACAGGGGTTGAGTCACCCCTCCACTTT. Translation gives CAARTGVESPLHF.

The rearrangement joins TRBV27 to TRBJ1-2; 9 bases map to TRBD1. Germline V gene data show CDR1 as MNHEY and CDR2 as SMNVEV (reference sequence). Losses at the gene ends were 4 bases for V and 7 bases for J; bases not matched to a gene: 7. The CDR3 has 14 amino acids. CDR3 DNA sequence: TGTGCCAGCAGTTCTGACAGGGGGTCTCTTGGCTACACCTTC. Its translation: CASSSDRGSLGYTF.

This clonotype was observed a few times. The gene calls are TRBV6-2 or TRBV6-3 and TRBJ2-4; D gene ambiguous. The CDR3 is made up of 13 amino acids. Between the trimmed V and J ends, which lost 4 bases and 13 bases, there was a span of 17 bases. CDR1 is MNHEY, CDR2 SVGEGT, per germline. DNA for the CDR3: TGTGCCAGCAGTTTAACCCAGTTTAGTGAGCAGTACTTC. Protein sequence: CASSLTQFSEQYF.

This clonotype was recorded a few times. This chain joins TRBV3-1 and TRBJ2-1, with 8 bases that match TRBD1. The V gene end was trimmed by 4 bases and the J gene end by 6 bases; junction bases not matched to a gene: 8. The CDR3 totals 15 residues. Germline values: CDR1 LGHDT, CDR2 YNNKEL (reference sequence). The CDR3 nucleotides read TGTGCCAGCAGCCTTGGACAGGGATTCGGCAATGAGCAGTTCTTC. Protein sequence: CASSLGQGFGNEQFF.

This CDR3 reads CASSQSRATYNEQFF. As DNA, the CDR3 is TGCGCCAGCAGCCAAAGCAGGGCTACCTACAATGAGCAGTTCTTC. The gene calls are TRBV4-3 and TRBJ2-1; D may be TRBD1 (5 bases). Germline CDR1 and CDR2: LGHNA and YSLEER. Trimming took 2 bases from V and 2 from J, leaving 10 bases between them. The length of the CDR3 is 15 residues.

This clonotype was recorded once. The rearrangement joins TRBV7-2 to TRBJ1-1; the match to TRBD1 covers 7 bases. Germline V lookup: CDR1 SGHTA, CDR2 FQGNSA. The J segment lost 7 bases and the V segment lost 3 bases, leaving 8 bases of the junction unmatched. The CDR3 is 14 amino acids. The CDR3 is CASSLSYRGNEAFF. In nucleotides, the CDR3 is TGTGCCAGCAGCTTGTCTTACAGGGGAAATGAAGCTTTCTTT.

V usage is TRBV11-2 and J usage is TRBJ2-1; TRBD2 matches 7 bases. This CDR3 is 12 amino acids long. Trimming at V came to 5 bases and at J to 14 bases, leaving 9 bases not matched to a gene. CDR1 is SGHAT and CDR2 is FQNNGV in the germline V gene. The CDR3 is CASSPSVGGEFF. CDR3 coding DNA: TGTGCCAGCAGCCCCTCCGTGGGGGGGGAGTTCTTC.

This rearrangement joins TRBV10-3 to TRBJ1-5, with 9 bases fitting TRBD1. The V segment lost 11 bases and the J segment 3 bases; nucleotides outside the gene matches: 5. The CDR3 length is 13 residues. CDR1 ENHRY and CDR2 SYGVKD come from the germline V gene. CDR3 loop: CASGQGLNQPQHF. Written as DNA, the CDR3 is TGTGCCTCAGGACAGGGGCTCAATCAGCCCCAGCATTTT.

This rearrangement joins TRBV5-1 to TRBJ2-5; the D is unclear. Trimming cost V 0 bases and J 1 base, with 7 bases left between them. CDR1 SGHRS and CDR2 YFSETQ come from the germline V gene. This CDR3 contains 14 residues. CDR3 amino acids: CASSLGPIQETQYF. CDR3 coding DNA: TGCGCCAGCAGCTTGGGGCCCATCCAAGAGACCCAGTACTTC.

The gene calls are TRBV9 and TRBJ2-5; 11 nucleotides agree with TRBD2. This CDR3 spans 15 amino acids. Trimming cost V 2 bases and J 3 bases; bases outside gene matches: 3. CDR1 is SGDLS, CDR2 YYNGEE, per germline. CDR3 loop: CASSVPSGGKETQYF. In DNA form, the CDR3 reads TGTGCCAGCAGCGTGCCTAGCGGGGGGAAAGAGACCCAGTACTTC.

This clonotype was observed a few times. J is TRBJ1-1 and V is TRBV6-6; D is perhaps TRBD1 (5 bases). Trimming took 0 bases from V and 4 from J, leaving 12 bases between them. The germline gives CDR1 MNHNY, CDR2 SVGAGI (reference sequence). The CDR3 consists of 15 residues. The CDR3 DNA is TGTGCCAGCAGTTACTCGGGGGATGGGGGCACTGAAGCTTTCTTT. This encodes CASSYSGDGGTEAFF.

The chain carries TRBV20-1 and TRBJ1-1; 8 bases align to TRBD1. Germline V CDR1 and CDR2: DFQATT, SNEGSKA (reference sequence). The CDR3 length is 12 residues. The chain's CDR3 is CSAGGANTEAFF. CDR3 coding DNA: TGCAGCGCAGGGGGCGCGAACACTGAAGCTTTCTTT.

A few counts support this clonotype. This CDR3 is CASSAHSGRQETQYF. CDR3 sequence (DNA): TGTGCCAGCAGTGCCCACAGCGGGCGGCAAGAGACCCAGTACTTC. This chain links TRBV25-1 with TRBJ2-5; the D gene is possibly TRBD2 (6 bases). Trimming cost V 4 bases and J 2 bases, with 14 bases left between them. The germline CDR1 and CDR2 sequences are MGHDK and SYGVNS. The CDR3 extends over 15 amino acids.

This clonotype was counted ten times or more. This sequence joins TRBV12-3 or TRBV12-4 and TRBJ2-5, with TRBD1 identical over 8 bases. The CDR3 extends over 15 amino acids. With 5 bases clipped from V and 4 bases from J, the junction kept 9 bases outside the gene matches. The CDR3 spells CASSPRTGLIETQYF. The CDR3 DNA follows: TGTGCCAGCAGTCCTCGGACAGGGTTGATAGAGACCCAGTACTTC.

Comment on this clonotype: One end of the junction is discordant with germline, which a read error may explain. The rearrangement joins TRBV20-1 to TRBJ1-1; 7 bases line up with TRBD1. Germline V gives CDR1 DFQATT, CDR2 SNEGSKA (reference sequence). The CDR3 length is 14 residues. The CDR3 protein is CSAAGQLPNTEAFF. The CDR3 DNA sequence: TGTAGTGCTGCGGGACAGCTACCGAACACTGAAGCTTTCTTT.